Given below is one T cell receptor beta chain in context. Its specificity is not known. Only in-frame clones appear in the TCRdb table, and some are missing; sequencing was by immunoSEQ multiplex PCR. This sample has approximately 150,000 clones, with just over 90% found just once. Germline V gives CDR1 MNHEY, CDR2 SMNVEV (reference sequence). Deletions cut 3 bases from V and 8 bases from J, with 16 bases between. This CDR3 is built from 15 residues. The sample originates from a study of T cell responses to AZD1222 COVID-19 vaccine. Both about-4-week and about-12-week second-dose recipients were combined. The study, taken as a whole, reports: As reported, nearly half of all spike-specific TCRs target variant regions that are unmutated. White British ancestry dominated among donors, who included more females, and clonal diversity was possibly underestimated.

This clonotype was obtained from an adult who received the AZD1222 COVID-19 vaccine. Sequencing used peripheral blood, obtained 28 days after the second AZD1222 dose. V and J are TRBV27 and TRBJ1-4; perhaps TRBD1 as D (6 bases). CDR3 in DNA: TGTGCCAGCAGTTTCGGCGGCAGGGGTGGAGAAAAACTGTTTTTT. Its translation: CASSFGGRGGEKLFF.